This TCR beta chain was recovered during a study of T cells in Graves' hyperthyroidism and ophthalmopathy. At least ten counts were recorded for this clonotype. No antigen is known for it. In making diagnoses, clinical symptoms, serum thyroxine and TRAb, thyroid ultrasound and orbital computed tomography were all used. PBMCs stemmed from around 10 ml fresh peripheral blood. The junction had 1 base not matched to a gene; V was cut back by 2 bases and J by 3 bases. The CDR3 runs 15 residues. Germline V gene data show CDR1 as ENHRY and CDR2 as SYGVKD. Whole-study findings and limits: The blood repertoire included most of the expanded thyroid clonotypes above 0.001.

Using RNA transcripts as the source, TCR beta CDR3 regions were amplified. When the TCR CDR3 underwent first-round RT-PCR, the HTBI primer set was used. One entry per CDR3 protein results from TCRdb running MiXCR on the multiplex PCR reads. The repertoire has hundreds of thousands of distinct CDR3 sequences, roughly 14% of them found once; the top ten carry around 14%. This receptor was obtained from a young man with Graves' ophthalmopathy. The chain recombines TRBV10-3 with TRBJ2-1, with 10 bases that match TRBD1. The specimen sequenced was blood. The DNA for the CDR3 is TGTGCCATCAGTGAGAGGACAGGGGGCTACAATGAGCAGTTCTTC. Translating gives CAISERTGGYNEQFF.